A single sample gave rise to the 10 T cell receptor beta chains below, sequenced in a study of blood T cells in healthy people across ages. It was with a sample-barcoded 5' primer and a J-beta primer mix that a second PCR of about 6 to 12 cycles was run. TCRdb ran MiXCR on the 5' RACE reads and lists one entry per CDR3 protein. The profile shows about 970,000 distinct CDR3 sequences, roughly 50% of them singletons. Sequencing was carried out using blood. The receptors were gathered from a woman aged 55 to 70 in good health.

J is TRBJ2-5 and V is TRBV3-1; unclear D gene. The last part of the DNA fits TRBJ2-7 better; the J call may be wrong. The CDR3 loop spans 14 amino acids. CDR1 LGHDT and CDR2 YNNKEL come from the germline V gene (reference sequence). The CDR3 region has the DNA TGTGCCAGCAGCCAAGCAGGCGGCCGCTCCGAGCAGTACTTC. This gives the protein CASSQAGGRSEQYF.

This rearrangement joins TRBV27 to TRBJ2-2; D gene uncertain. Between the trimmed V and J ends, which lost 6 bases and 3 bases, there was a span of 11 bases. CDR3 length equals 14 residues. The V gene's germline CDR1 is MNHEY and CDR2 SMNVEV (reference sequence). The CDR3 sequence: CASSRTPDTGELFF. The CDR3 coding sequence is TGTGCCAGCAGCCGAACCCCGGACACCGGGGAGCTGTTTTTT.

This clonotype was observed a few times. Written as DNA, the CDR3 is TGTGCCAGCAGCGAGCTGGACGAGCAGTACTTC. Translated: CASSELDEQYF. The V gene is TRBV11-1, the J gene TRBJ2-7, with D unclear. CDR3 length: 11 amino acids. V lost 5 bases to trimming and J lost 5 bases, with 7 bases between them. Per germline, CDR1 SGHAT and CDR2 FQDESV (reference sequence).

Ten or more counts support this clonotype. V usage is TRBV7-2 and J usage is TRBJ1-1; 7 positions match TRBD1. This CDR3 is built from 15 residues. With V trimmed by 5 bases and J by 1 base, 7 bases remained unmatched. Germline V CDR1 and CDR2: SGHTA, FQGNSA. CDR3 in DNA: TGTGCCAGCAGCCTCGACAGGGTCAAGAACACTGAAGCTTTCTTT. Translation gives CASSLDRVKNTEAFF.

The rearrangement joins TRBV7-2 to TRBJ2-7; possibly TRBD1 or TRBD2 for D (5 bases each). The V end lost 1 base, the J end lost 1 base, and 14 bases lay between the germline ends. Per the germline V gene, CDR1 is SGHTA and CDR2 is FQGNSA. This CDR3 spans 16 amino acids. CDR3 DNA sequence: TGTGCCAGCAGCTTAGGAGCCGGGACCCTATCCTACGAGCAGTACTTC. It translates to CASSLGAGTLSYEQYF. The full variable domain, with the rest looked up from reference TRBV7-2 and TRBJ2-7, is GAGVSQSPSNKVTEKGKDVELRCDPISGHTALYWYRQSLGQGLEFLIYFQGNSAPDKSGLPSDRFSAERTGGSVSTLTIQRTQQEDSAVYLCASSLGAGTLSYEQYFGPGTRLTVT.

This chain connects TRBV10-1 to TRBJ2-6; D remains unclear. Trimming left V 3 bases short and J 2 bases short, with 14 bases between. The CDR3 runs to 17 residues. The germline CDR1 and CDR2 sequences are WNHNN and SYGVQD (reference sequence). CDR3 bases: TGCGCCAGCAGTGACCCCCTTTCTGGGACTGGGGCCAACGTCCTGACTTTC. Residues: CASSDPLSGTGANVLTF.

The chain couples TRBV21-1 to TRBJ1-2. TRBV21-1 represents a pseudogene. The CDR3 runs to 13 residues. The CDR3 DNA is TGTGCCAGCCACAAAGGCCTCTACTATGGCTACACCTTC. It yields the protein CASHKGLYYGYTF.

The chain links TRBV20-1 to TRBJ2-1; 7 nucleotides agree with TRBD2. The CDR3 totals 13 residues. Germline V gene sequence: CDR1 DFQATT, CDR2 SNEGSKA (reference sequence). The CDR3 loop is CSAPSGIGDEQFF. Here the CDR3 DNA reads TGCAGCGCTCCAAGCGGGATTGGCGATGAGCAGTTCTTC.

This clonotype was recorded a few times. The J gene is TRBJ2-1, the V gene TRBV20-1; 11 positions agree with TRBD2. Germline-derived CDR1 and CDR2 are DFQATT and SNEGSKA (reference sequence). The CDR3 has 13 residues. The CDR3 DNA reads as TGCACTCCAGGGACTAGCGGTTACAATGAGCAGTTCTTC. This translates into CTPGTSGYNEQFF.

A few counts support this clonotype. The CDR3: CSARTLAGGQNEQFF. The CDR3 DNA reads TGCAGTGCTAGAACACTAGCGGGAGGGCAAAATGAGCAGTTCTTC. The chain combines TRBV20-1 with TRBJ2-1; 13 bases fit TRBD2. The junction had 5 bases not matched to a gene; V was cut back by 2 bases and J by 7 bases. The CDR3 length is 15 residues. Per germline, CDR1 DFQATT and CDR2 SNEGSKA (reference sequence).